The 13 T cell receptor beta chains given below trace back to one sample, sequenced in a study of human T cells and chemical hapten exposure (dated by TCRdb to about 2021). Taken with the paper, the label for time point translates to: patch test 1, 2 weeks after DPC sensitization. The treatment or condition label on this specimen signifies: therapeutic diphenylcyclopropenone sensitization with weekly scalp DPC. Total RNA was isolated from unfractionated whole blood collected in Tempus Blood RNA tubes. The receptor library was made with RACE. The data were produced on a NextSeq 500. Through fastp at Q25 and MiXCR, TCRdb rebuilt clones from the public reads, retaining in-frame beta chains. Every CDR3 protein is listed once, alongside the most common genes and DNA of its rows. This sample comprises approximately 43,000 distinct CDR3 sequences, 3% to 4% of them detected only once. Over 25% of the sample is taken by the ten largest.

The sample was whole blood, taken in connection with sensitization to the hapten diphenylcyclopropenone (DPC). All receptors come from a man aged 45-60 years with alopecia areata. Some clones in this sample may be carry-over from other donors' samples.

In regard to this clonotype: A much bigger clone sits one base away, suggesting this may be a read error. The gene calls are TRBV12-3 or TRBV12-4 and TRBJ1-5; 8 bases match TRBD1. The V and J ends lost 4 bases and 7 bases, in that order; junction bases with no gene match: 9. The CDR3 spans 15 residues. The CDR3, as DNA: TGTGCCAGCAGTTGCGATGACAGGGGAGGACAGCCCCAGCATTTT. Translation gives CASSCDDRGGQPQHF.

This clonotype was counted many times. The chain has TRBV5-1 and TRBJ2-3, with 8 nucleotides matching TRBD2. The CDR3 is 14 amino acids. Germline V gene lookup returns CDR1 SGHRS and CDR2 YFSETQ. J was trimmed by 2 bases and V by 3 bases; bases with no gene match: 2. The CDR3 sequence: CASSSTSVTDTQYF. In nucleotides, the CDR3 is TGCGCCAGCAGCTCGACTAGCGTCACAGATACGCAGTATTTT.

In its sample, this clonotype was seen a few times. V gene TRBV6-1 combines with J gene TRBJ2-2; TRBD2 agrees at 12 bases. This CDR3 is 18 amino acids long. Germline values: CDR1 MNHNS, CDR2 SASEGT. V lost 5 bases, J lost 5 bases, and 12 bases stayed unmatched. The DNA of the CDR3 is TGTGCCAGCAGTACTAAAACCAGACTAGCGGGAGAAACCGGGGAGCTGTTTTTT. Protein sequence: CASSTKTRLAGETGELFF.

The table lists this clonotype with many counts. The chain couples TRBV5-1 to TRBJ2-7, with a tentative D call TRBD2 (6 bases). CDR3 length: 12 residues. Germline V lookup: CDR1 SGHRS, CDR2 YFSETQ. Between the trimmed V and J ends, which lost 4 bases and 1 base, there was a span of 6 bases. CDR3 in amino acids: CASSGRSYEQYF. For the CDR3, the DNA is TGCGCCAGCAGCGGGAGGTCCTACGAGCAGTACTTC.

This clonotype was detected ten times or more. The chain carries TRBV19 and TRBJ2-3; D perhaps matches TRBD1 (5 bases). CDR1 LNHDA and CDR2 SQIVND come from the germline V gene (reference sequence). The CDR3 consists of 15 residues. V was cut by 3 bases and J by 2 bases, with 12 bases left in between. CDR3 DNA: TGTGCCAGTAGTATTGGACAAACAACCACAGATACGCAGTATTTT. Amino acids: CASSIGQTTTDTQYF.

This clonotype showed up many times. The V call is TRBV6-6, the J call TRBJ1-2; the match to TRBD1 covers 7 bases. This CDR3 is 14 amino acids long. Germline values: CDR1 MNHNY, CDR2 SVGAGI (reference sequence). V trimming: 5 bases; J trimming: 9 bases; junction bases outside the gene matches: 12. CDR3 residues: CASSRTGQSVSYTF. The CDR3 nucleotides are TGTGCCAGCAGTCGAACGGGACAGAGCGTCAGCTACACCTTC.

This clonotype was counted many times. V and J are TRBV3-1 and TRBJ2-2, with 7 bases identical to TRBD1. The CDR3 is made up of 14 amino acids. Losses at the gene ends were 5 bases for V and 6 bases for J; bases not matched to a gene: 6. Per the germline V gene, CDR1 is LGHDT and CDR2 is YNNKEL (reference sequence). This CDR3 reads CASSFLDRPGELFF. Here the CDR3 DNA reads TGTGCCAGCAGCTTCCTGGACAGGCCCGGGGAGCTGTTTTTT.

The chain uses TRBV20-1 and TRBJ1-2; D call uncertain. The CDR3 has 13 amino acids. Trimming removed 5 bases at V and 0 bases at J, with 10 bases between. CDR1 and CDR2 from the germline V gene are DFQATT and SNEGSKA (reference sequence). This CDR3 is CSAGLTSNYGYTF. The CDR3 DNA is TGCAGTGCTGGCCTGACATCTAACTATGGCTACACCTTC.

There are many counts of this clonotype. The J gene is TRBJ1-4, the V gene TRBV7-9; no clear D gene. The V end lost 1 base, the J end lost 6 bases, and 9 bases lay between the germline ends. CDR1 and CDR2 from the germline V gene are SEHNR and FQNEAQ (reference sequence). CDR3 size: 14 residues. The CDR3 region has the DNA TGTGCCAGCAGCTTAGGAGGGTTCGATGAAAAACTGTTTTTT. Residues: CASSLGGFDEKLFF.

The CDR3 spells CASRESGTSDEQFF. Here the CDR3 DNA reads TGTGCCAGCAGGGAGTCCGGGACTAGTGATGAGCAGTTCTTC. The chain carries TRBV2 and TRBJ2-1; 8 bases align to TRBD2. The junction had 9 bases not matched to a gene; V was cut back by 6 bases and J by 8 bases. The CDR3 length is 14 residues. Germline CDR1 and CDR2: SNHLY and FYNNEI. Together with reference TRBV2 and TRBJ2-1, the CDR3 gives the full variable domain: EPEVTQTPSHQVTQMGQEVILRCVPISNHLYFYWYRQILGQKVEFLVSFYNNEISEKSEIFDDQFSVERPDGSNFTLKIRSTKLEDSAMYFCASRESGTSDEQFFGPGTRLTVL.

This clonotype was seen repeatedly, ten times or more. The J gene is TRBJ2-7, the V gene TRBV30, with D uncertain. The CDR3 runs 11 residues. Trimming removed 2 bases from V and 4 bases from J, with 6 bases in between. The germline CDR1 and CDR2 sequences are GTSNPN and SVGIG (reference sequence). The CDR3, as DNA: TGTGCCTGGAGTCCAGGTTACGAGCAGTACTTC. It is translated as CAWSPGYEQYF.

This clonotype was seen many times. J is TRBJ1-2 and V is TRBV12-3 or TRBV12-4; TRBD1 aligns across 7 bases. This CDR3 has 13 amino acids. The trim removed 6 bases at V and 8 bases at J, leaving 9 bases unmatched. The DNA for the CDR3 is TGTGCCAGCAGCCCAGGGGGAGTAGTCGGCTACACCTTC. Translation: CASSPGGVVGYTF.

This clonotype was detected ten times or more. The V and J genes are TRBV30 and TRBJ2-2; D unresolved. The CDR3 is made up of 13 amino acids. Looked up from germline, CDR1 is GTSNPN and CDR2 is SVGIG (reference sequence). V lost 0 bases and J lost 5, with 7 bases in between. The CDR3 loop reads CAWSVKATGELFF. The CDR3 region has the DNA TGTGCCTGGAGTGTAAAGGCGACCGGGGAGCTGTTTTTT.